This T cell receptor beta chain derives from a study of T cell repertoires in cytomegalovirus infection. Study background: Public TCR beta signatures were indicative of both CMV infection and a matching HLA type. Study outcomes and limitations: HLA-C-restricted CMV clonotypes gave the most frequent clonotype in two of eight donors. Adding up the frequency of public TCR beta families identified people who carried CMV plus the relevant HLA.

Ten or more counts support this clonotype. Antigen: not known. TCRdb redid the calling of the reads with MiXCR, one entry per CDR3 protein. This repertoire shows approximately 140,000 distinct CDR3 sequences, under 8.5% found once; its top ten account for roughly 17%. This TCR derives from a human donor in good health (CMV status not recorded). Some clones in this sample may be carry-over from other donors' samples. Sequenced input: PBMCs.

In DNA form, the CDR3 reads TGCGCCAGCAGCCCCGGCGTGGGCCCTCACATGAACACTGAAGCTTTCTTT. Translated: CASSPGVGPHMNTEAFF. The chain recombines TRBV5-1 with TRBJ1-1; D unresolved. The CDR3 has 17 residues. Germline V gives CDR1 SGHRS, CDR2 YFSETQ. V was cut by 4 bases and J by 0 bases, with 19 bases left in between.